These 21 T cell receptor beta chains originate from one sample sequenced in a study of blood T cell repertoires in COVID-19. Assay: immunoSEQ multiplex PCR; the TCRdb copy retains only in-frame clones and omits some. The repertoire holds tens of thousands of clones, with around 82% as singletons. Input material: peripheral blood. The source is a human donor in a cohort sampled during active COVID-19.

V is TRBV4-1 and J is TRBJ2-3, with D possibly being TRBD1 (5 bases). The CDR3 has 15 amino acids. Between the trimmed V and J ends, which lost 3 bases and 2 bases, there was a span of 12 bases. Per the germline V gene, CDR1 is MGHRA and CDR2 is YSYEKL. CDR3 sequence (DNA): TGCGCCAGCAGCCACGTAGGGGCATTCACAGATACGCAGTATTTT. It translates to CASSHVGAFTDTQYF.

V is TRBV3-1 (or the pseudogene TRBV3-2) and J is TRBJ1-6; D is perhaps TRBD1 (5 bases). CDR3 length equals 14 residues. The germline V gene has CDR1 LGHDT and CDR2 YNNKEL (reference sequence). V dropped 4 bases and J dropped 5 bases, with 9 bases sitting between them. CDR3 amino acids: CASSRTHHNSPLHF. The CDR3 bases are TGTGCCAGCAGCCGGACACATCATAATTCACCCCTCCACTTT.

This sequence joins TRBV3-1 (or the pseudogene TRBV3-2) and TRBJ2-2; 7 bases align to TRBD1. In germline, CDR1 is LGHDT, CDR2 YNNKEL (reference sequence). CDR3 length: 17 amino acids. V dropped 4 bases and J dropped 5; count of bases not matched to a gene: 13. Here the CDR3 reads CASSPFGYQTGTGELFF. CDR3 nucleotides: TGTGCCAGCAGCCCGTTCGGGTATCAGACAGGGACCGGGGAGCTGTTTTTT.

This chain uses TRBV5-1 with TRBJ2-3, with 9 bases matching TRBD2. Germline V lookup: CDR1 SGHRS, CDR2 YFSETQ. This CDR3 comprises 18 residues. Trimming took 3 bases from V and 0 from J; bases not matched to a gene: 11. The CDR3, as DNA: TGCGCCAGCAGCTCAGGGTCGGGACTAGCCCTTAGCACAGATACGCAGTATTTT. It encodes CASSSGSGLALSTDTQYF. The full variable domain, rest sourced from reference TRBV5-1 and TRBJ2-3, is KAGVTQTPRYLIKTRGQQVTLSCSPISGHRSVSWYQQTPGQGLQFLFEYFSETQRNKGNFPGRFSGRQFSNSRSEMNVSTLELGDSALYLCASSSGSGLALSTDTQYFGPGTRLTVL.

The chain recombines TRBV6-6 with TRBJ2-5; TRBD2 matches 13 bases. J was trimmed by 3 bases and V by 5 bases; bases with no gene match: 9. CDR1 MNHNY and CDR2 SVGAGI come from the germline V gene (reference sequence). CDR3 length equals 17 residues. Written as DNA, the CDR3 is TGTGCCAGCAGTCCTAACCTTGGACTAGCGGGAGAAGAGACCCAGTACTTC. Its translation: CASSPNLGLAGEETQYF.

The chain recombines TRBV15 with TRBJ2-3; tentatively, D is TRBD1 (6 bases). Germline loops: CDR1 LNHNV, CDR2 YYDKDF (reference sequence). The CDR3 is 15 residues long. Trimming cost V 5 bases and J 3 bases, with 15 bases left between them. CDR3 sequence (DNA): TGTGCCACCAGCCTCTACAGGGATGTAACAGATACGCAGTATTTT. Its translation: CATSLYRDVTDTQYF.

The genes are TRBV7-6 and TRBJ1-2; 7 positions agree with TRBD1. There are 14 residues in the CDR3. Germline V gene sequence: CDR1 SGHVS, CDR2 FNYEAQ. V lost 5 bases to trimming and J lost 4 bases; unmatched junction nucleotides: 7. CDR3 loop: CASSPAQGGYGYTF. The CDR3 DNA sequence: TGTGCCAGCAGCCCCGCCCAGGGGGGCTATGGCTACACCTTC.

This clone has just a few counts. Here the CDR3 DNA reads TGTGCCAGCAGTACGCCCGGGACAGGGGTCGAGCAGTACTTC. Its protein product is CASSTPGTGVEQYF. V and J are TRBV25-1 and TRBJ2-7; 10 nucleotides align to TRBD1. CDR3 length: 14 residues. Germline lookup yields CDR1 MGHDK and CDR2 SYGVNS. Trimming removed 5 bases from V and 6 bases from J; junction bases left unmatched: 7.

The genes are TRBV5-6 and TRBJ1-1; possibly TRBD1 for D (5 bases). This CDR3 comprises 16 residues. Germline V gene data show CDR1 as SGHDT and CDR2 as YYEEEE. V was pared by 2 bases and J by 0 bases, with 14 bases between. The CDR3 is CASSFRTTGVNTEAFF. In DNA, the CDR3 is TGTGCCAGCAGCTTTAGAACCACAGGTGTGAACACTGAAGCTTTCTTT.

This chain joins TRBV3-1 (or the pseudogene TRBV3-2) and TRBJ2-1; 11 bases are shared with TRBD2. Germline values: CDR1 LGHDT, CDR2 YNNKEL (reference sequence). V lost 6 bases to trimming and J lost 7 bases; unmatched junction nucleotides: 2. The CDR3 sequence is 13 residues long. Here the CDR3 DNA reads TGTGCCAGCAGAGCTAGCGGGAGGAATGAGCAGTTCTTC. The encoded protein is CASRASGRNEQFF.

J is TRBJ1-1 and V is TRBV7-9; TRBD1 is a possible D gene (6 bases). The CDR3 totals 14 residues. The germline V gene has CDR1 SEHNR and CDR2 FQNEAQ (reference sequence). V lost 5 bases, J lost 4 bases, and 14 bases lay in between. CDR3: CASSAKGVGTEAFF. The CDR3 nucleotides read TGTGCCAGCAGCGCTAAGGGGGTGGGCACTGAAGCTTTCTTT. The entire variable domain, with the rest obtained from reference TRBV7-9 and TRBJ1-1, is as follows: DTGVSQNPRHKITKRGQNVTFRCDPISEHNRLYWYRQTLGQGPEFLTYFQNEAQLEKSRLLSDRFSAERPKGSFSTLEIQRTEQGDSAMYLCASSAKGVGTEAFFGQGTRLTVV.

The rearrangement joins TRBV6-2 or TRBV6-3 to TRBJ2-7; tentatively, D is TRBD1 (5 bases). The V end was cut by 0 bases, the J end by 2 bases, with 5 bases between. This CDR3 contains 13 residues. Germline lookup yields CDR1 MNHEY and CDR2 SVGEGT. CDR3 DNA sequence: TGTGCCAGCAGTTACTCGGACACCTACGAGCAGTACTTC. Its translation is CASSYSDTYEQYF.

V usage is TRBV7-9 and J usage is TRBJ2-7, with 10 nucleotides matching TRBD1. Trimming took 4 bases from V and 0 from J; bases not matched to a gene: 3. This CDR3 has 15 residues. The germline V gene has CDR1 SEHNR and CDR2 FQNEAQ (reference sequence). The CDR3 DNA sequence: TGTGCCAGCAGCTGGACAGGGGGAAGCTCCTACGAGCAGTACTTC. It translates to CASSWTGGSSYEQYF. Supplemented by reference TRBV7-9 and TRBJ2-7, the full variable domain reads DTGVSQNPRHKITKRGQNVTFRCDPISEHNRLYWYRQTLGQGPEFLTYFQNEAQLEKSRLLSDRFSAERPKGSFSTLEIQRTEQGDSAMYLCASSWTGGSSYEQYFGPGTRLTVT.

The gene calls are TRBV18 and TRBJ1-2; 7 positions agree with TRBD1. CDR1 is KGHSH, CDR2 LQKENI, per germline. The J segment lost 4 bases and the V segment lost 5 bases, leaving 7 bases of the junction unmatched. The CDR3 consists of 14 residues. For the CDR3, the DNA is TGTGCCAGCTCAACCGGGACAGCTTTCTATGGCTACACCTTC. Amino acid sequence: CASSTGTAFYGYTF.

Regarding this clone: The same CDR3 can be traced to other DNA sequences in this sample. The V call is TRBV2, the J call TRBJ1-2; possible D gene TRBD1, 6 bases. V lost 7 bases to trimming and J lost 2 bases, with 11 bases between them. The CDR3 runs 13 residues. Germline V gene sequence: CDR1 SNHLY, CDR2 FYNNEI. CDR3 sequence: CASKAGVNYGYTF. In DNA form, the CDR3 reads TGTGCCAGCAAAGCAGGGGTGAACTATGGCTACACCTTC.

This chain joins TRBV2 and TRBJ2-3; 7 positions match TRBD2. There are 14 residues in the CDR3. Trimming at V came to 6 bases and at J to 2 bases, leaving 5 bases not matched to a gene. The germline V gene encodes CDR1 SNHLY and CDR2 FYNNEI. CDR3 in amino acids: CASSRGTITDTQYF. The CDR3 DNA reads as TGTGCCAGCAGCCGCGGGACTATCACAGATACGCAGTATTTT.

This chain joins TRBV5-4 and TRBJ2-3; 9 nucleotides line up with TRBD2. The CDR3 is 15 amino acids. With V trimmed by 3 bases and J by 1 base, 3 bases remained unmatched. Germline values: CDR1 SGHNT, CDR2 YYREEE (reference sequence). The CDR3 nucleotides read TGTGCCAGCAGCTCCGAGCGGGGGGGCACAGATACGCAGTATTTT. It specifies CASSSERGGTDTQYF.

As regards this clone: At one of its ends the junction is not consistent with the germline gene, which may arise from a read error. V usage is TRBV7-7 and J usage is TRBJ2-5, with 9 nucleotides matching TRBD1. The CDR3 spans 15 residues. Germline V CDR1 and CDR2: SSHAT, FNYEAQ (reference sequence). CDR3 sequence reads: CASSSGQGSQETQYF. The CDR3 coding sequence is TGTGCTAGCAGCTCCGGACAGGGGTCGCAAGAGACCCAGTACTTC. The variable domain in full, with the rest retrieved from reference TRBV7-7 and TRBJ2-5, is GAGVSQSPRYKVTKRGQDVTLRCDPISSHATLYWYQQALGQGPEFLTYFNYEAQPDKSGLPSDRFSAERPEGSISTLTIQRTEQRDSAMYRCASSSGQGSQETQYFGPGTRLLVL.

V gene TRBV29-1 combines with J gene TRBJ1-1, with D possibly being TRBD1 (6 bases). Germline CDR1 SQVTM, CDR2 ANQGSEA. The CDR3 totals 12 residues. The V end was cut by 7 bases, the J end by 3 bases, with 12 bases between. The CDR3 DNA follows: TGCAGCGCACTAGGACAGCACACTGAAGCTTTCTTT. It specifies CSALGQHTEAFF.

The J gene is TRBJ2-3, the V gene TRBV5-4; TRBD2 matches 8 bases. Germline V CDR1 and CDR2: SGHNT, YYREEE (reference sequence). Trimming at V came to 1 base and at J to 3 bases, leaving 10 bases not matched to a gene. The CDR3 length is 17 residues. The CDR3 region is CASSLTRGGLYTDTQYF. In DNA, the CDR3 is TGTGCCAGCAGCTTGACTCGGGGGGGCTTGTATACAGATACGCAGTATTTT. The full variable domain, with the rest looked up from reference TRBV5-4 and TRBJ2-3, is ETGVTQSPTHLIKTRGQQVTLRCSSQSGHNTVSWYQQALGQGPQFIFQYYREEENGRGNFPPRFSGLQFPNYSSELNVNALELDDSALYLCASSLTRGGLYTDTQYFGPGTRLTVL.

This clone was seen just once. V gene TRBV12-2 combines with J gene TRBJ2-7; the table's D gene call, TRBD2, was not cross checked with the DNA. TRBV12-2 is a pseudogene segment. This CDR3 region has 18 residues. CDR3 nucleotides: TGTGCAAGTCGCTTACAAACTGGAGGCAGGAAAACCTCCTACGAGCAGTACTTC. Its translation: CASRLQTGGRKTSYEQYF.